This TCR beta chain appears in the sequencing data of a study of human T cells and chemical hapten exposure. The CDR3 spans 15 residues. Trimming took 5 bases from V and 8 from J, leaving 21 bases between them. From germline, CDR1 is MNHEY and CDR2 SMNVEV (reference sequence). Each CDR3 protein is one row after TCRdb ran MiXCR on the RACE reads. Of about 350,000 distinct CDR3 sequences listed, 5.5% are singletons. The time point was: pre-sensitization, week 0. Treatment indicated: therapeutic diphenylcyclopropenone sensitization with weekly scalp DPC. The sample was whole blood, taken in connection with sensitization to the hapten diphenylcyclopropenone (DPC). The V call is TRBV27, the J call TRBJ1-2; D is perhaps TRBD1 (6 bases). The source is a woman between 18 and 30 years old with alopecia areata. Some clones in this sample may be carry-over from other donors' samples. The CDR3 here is CASSPYPRTDGGYTF. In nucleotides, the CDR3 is TGTGCCAGCAGTCCCTATCCCCGGACAGATGGAGGCTACACCTTC.